This T cell receptor (beta chain) is drawn from a study of OX40 agonist ivuxolimab in advanced cancers. Findings of the study overall: Normalized expansion of T-cell clones was also low for some nonresponders. Among the lowest peripheral clonal expansion occurred in 0.1-3.0 mg/kg partial responders.

Regarding this clone: Its cognate antigen is unknown.

TCRdb's table, derived via immunoSEQ multiplex PCR, lists solely in-frame clones and lacks some. This table has tens of thousands of clones, 70% to 90% appearing once. This receptor was obtained from an adult with an advanced solid tumor such as melanoma, head and neck, liver or kidney cancer. This specimen was CD4+ or CD8+ T cells sorted from blood, taken in a trial of the OX40 agonist ivuxolimab.

Here the CDR3 DNA reads TGTGCCAGCTCACCACTGGACGGAATTAACATGAACACTGAAGCTTTCTTT. Its translation: CASSPLDGINMNTEAFF. The chain couples TRBV18 to TRBJ1-1; D not resolved. Germline lookup yields CDR1 KGHSH and CDR2 LQKENI. The ends were cut back, 1 base at V and 0 bases at J, with 15 bases in the middle. The CDR3 sequence is 17 residues long.